This TCR beta chain was obtained from a study of beta chain features in type 1 diabetes. Every single donor gave one heparinised blood draw, and these averaged about 116 mL. CD45RO/CCR7/CD25/CD127/CD95/CD27 staining was used to isolate CD4+ naive, central memory, regulatory and stem cell-like memory cells by sorting. This clone occurred a few times. Antigen: not known. Study-level findings and limits: Shorter TCRB CDR3s, moderately but significantly so, were found in Type 1 diabetes patients in all four CD4+ subsets. In comparison with healthy donors, patients had naive, central memory and Treg TCRB repertoires that appeared more similar.

The study reverse transcribed the entire isolated RNA, so it sequenced expressed TCRB transcripts. The method was immunoSEQ multiplex PCR; TCRdb's version includes in-frame clones alone and lacks a portion of them. The data hold some 350,000 clones, with around 10% observed a single time. The receptor was isolated from a man under 40 with type 1 diabetes. Sequences were obtained from central memory CD4+ T cells from blood.

The CDR3 loop is CASSETNDRERYF. CDR3 nucleotides: TGTGCCAGCAGTGAGACTAACGACAGGGAAAGGTACTTC. V is TRBV6-1 and J is TRBJ2-4, with 7 bases fitting TRBD1. This CDR3 is built from 13 residues. V lost 3 bases, J lost 15 bases, and 11 bases stayed unmatched. Germline assignment: CDR1 MNHNS and CDR2 SASEGT.